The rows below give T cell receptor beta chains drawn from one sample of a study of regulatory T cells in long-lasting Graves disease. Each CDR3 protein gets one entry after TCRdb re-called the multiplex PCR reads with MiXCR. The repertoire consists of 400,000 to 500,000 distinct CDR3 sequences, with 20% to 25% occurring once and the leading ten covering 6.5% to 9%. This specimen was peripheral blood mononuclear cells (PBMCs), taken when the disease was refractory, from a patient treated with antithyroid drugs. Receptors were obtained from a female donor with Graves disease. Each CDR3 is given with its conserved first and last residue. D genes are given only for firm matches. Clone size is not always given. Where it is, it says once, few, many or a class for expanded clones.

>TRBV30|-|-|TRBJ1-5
CAWSSPSNQPQHF
TGTGCCTGGAGTAGTCCTTCCAATCAGCCCCAGCATTTT
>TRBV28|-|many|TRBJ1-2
CASSQPGGYGYTF
TGTGCCAGCAGTCAGCCCGGGGGCTATGGCTACACCTTC
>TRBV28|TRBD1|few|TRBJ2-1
CASSRNPGQREQFF
TGTGCCAGCAGTCGGAATCCGGGACAGAGAGAGCAGTTCTTC
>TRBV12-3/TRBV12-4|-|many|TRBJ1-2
CASSLGPNYGYTF
TGTGCCAGCAGCTTAGGCCCCAACTATGGCTACACCTTC
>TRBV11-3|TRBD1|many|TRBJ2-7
CASSSMGQASYEQYF
TGTGCCAGCAGCTCGATGGGACAGGCCTCCTACGAGCAGTACTTC
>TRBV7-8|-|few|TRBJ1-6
CASSPRGMDSPLHF
TGTGCCAGCAGCCCCAGGGGTATGGATTCACCCCTCCACTTT
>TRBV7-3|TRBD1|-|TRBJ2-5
CASSRDSHQETQYF
TGTGCCAGCAGCCGGGACAGCCACCAAGAGACCCAGTACTTC
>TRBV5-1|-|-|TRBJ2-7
CASSLVGGVVSEQYF
TGCGCCAGCAGCTTGGTGGGGGGAGTTGTATCGGAGCAGTACTTC
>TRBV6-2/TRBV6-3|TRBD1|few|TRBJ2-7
CASSYLPGTGTPEQYF
TGTGCCAGCAGTTACCTCCCCGGGACAGGTACCCCGGAGCAGTACTTC
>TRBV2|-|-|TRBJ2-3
CASSENIVSPSTDTQYF
TGTGCCAGCAGTGAAAATATCGTTTCCCCTAGCACAGATACGCAGTATTTT
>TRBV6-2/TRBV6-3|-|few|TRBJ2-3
CASSRTTDTQYF
TGTGCCAGCAGCCGGACCACAGATACGCAGTATTTT
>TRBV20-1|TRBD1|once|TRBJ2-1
CSAWDSSYNEQFF
TGCAGTGCTTGGGACAGCTCCTACAATGAGCAGTTCTTC
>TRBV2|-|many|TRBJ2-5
CASSEQGETQYF
TGTGCCAGCAGTGAACAGGGGGAGACCCAGTACTTC